These 11 T cell receptor beta chains came from one sample sequenced in a study of CD4 T cells in relation to SARS-CoV-2 and coronaviruses. Some clones are missing from TCRdb's copy, which holds only in-frame ones; the method was immunoSEQ multiplex PCR. The sample holds approximately 50,000 clones, 92% seen once. Sequenced material: naive CD4+ T cells from PBMCs. Subset denoted: naive CD4+ T cells isolated by negative enrichment. These TCRs come from an adult with COVID-19.

The chain combines TRBV27 with TRBJ2-3; 8 bases agree with TRBD2. The CDR3 runs 16 residues. With 6 bases clipped from V and 8 bases from J, the junction kept 16 bases outside the gene matches. Per the germline V gene, CDR1 is MNHEY and CDR2 is SMNVEV (reference sequence). CDR3 sequence: CASSLPGLVGLGTQYF. As DNA, the CDR3 is TGTGCCAGCAGCCTCCCGGGACTAGTTGGTCTCGGTACGCAGTATTTT.

The rearrangement uses TRBV5-5 and TRBJ1-5; the D is unclear. Trimming cost V 3 bases and J 4 bases, with 11 bases left between them. The CDR3 runs to 14 residues. The germline V gene has CDR1 SGHKS and CDR2 YYEKEE (reference sequence). The CDR3 is CASSSMQLNQPQHF. The CDR3, as DNA: TGTGCCAGCAGCTCTATGCAACTTAATCAGCCCCAGCATTTT. The whole variable domain, filled in from reference TRBV5-5 and TRBJ1-5, reads DAGVTQSPTHLIKTRGQQVTLRCSPISGHKSVSWYQQVLGQGPQFIFQYYEKEERGRGNFPDRFSARQFPNYSSELNVNALLLGDSALYLCASSSMQLNQPQHFGDGTRLSIL.

V is TRBV5-1 and J is TRBJ2-7; TRBD2 aligns across 8 bases. The CDR3 has 20 residues. Germline lookup yields CDR1 SGHRS and CDR2 YFSETQ. The V and J ends lost 4 bases and 0 bases, in that order; junction bases with no gene match: 21. The CDR3 is CASSPSGATGLAIPSYEQYF. CDR3 bases: TGCGCCAGCAGCCCAAGCGGGGCGACCGGACTAGCTATACCCTCCTACGAGCAGTACTTC. Complete variable domain (other parts from reference TRBV5-1 and TRBJ2-7): KAGVTQTPRYLIKTRGQQVTLSCSPISGHRSVSWYQQTPGQGLQFLFEYFSETQRNKGNFPGRFSGRQFSNSRSEMNVSTLELGDSALYLCASSPSGATGLAIPSYEQYFGPGTRLTVT.

The chain carries TRBV28 and TRBJ2-2; weak D call: TRBD2 (5 bases). CDR1 and CDR2 (germline): MDHEN, SYDVKM. The CDR3 runs to 16 residues. Trimming cost V 6 bases and J 0 bases, with 14 bases left between them. CDR3 nucleotide sequence: TGTGCCAGCAGATCCCGAGGAGCGGCGAACACCGGGGAGCTGTTTTTT. It yields the protein CASRSRGAANTGELFF.

The chain recombines TRBV7-2 with TRBJ2-3, with 8 bases matching TRBD2. Germline lookup yields CDR1 SGHTA and CDR2 FQGNSA. J lost 3 bases, V lost 4 bases, and 6 bases had no gene match. This CDR3 has 15 residues. The CDR3 protein is CASSSDGRGTDTQYF. The CDR3 DNA reads as TGTGCCAGCAGCTCGGACGGGAGGGGGACAGATACGCAGTATTTT.

V is TRBV3-1 (or the pseudogene TRBV3-2) and J is TRBJ2-7, with D maybe TRBD2 (6 bases). Germline CDR1 and CDR2: LGHDT and YNNKEL (reference sequence). V shed 4 bases and J shed 1 base, with 14 bases lying between them. There are 15 residues in the CDR3. CDR3 in amino acids: CASSPSVAESYEQYF. As DNA, the CDR3 is TGTGCCAGCAGCCCGTCTGTAGCGGAGTCCTACGAGCAGTACTTC.

V is TRBV5-6 and J is TRBJ1-1; 7 nucleotides match TRBD1. The CDR3 consists of 17 residues. Germline CDR1 reads SGHDT; CDR2 reads YYEEEE. V was pared by 4 bases and J by 1 base, with 13 bases of the junction left unmatched. The CDR3 DNA reads as TGTGCCAGCAGCCCGCAGACAGGGTGGTCAGGGAACACTGAAGCTTTCTTT. Translated, it gives CASSPQTGWSGNTEAFF.

V is TRBV7-2 and J is TRBJ2-3, with D tentatively TRBD1 (5 bases). Germline V gene lookup returns CDR1 SGHTA and CDR2 FQGNSA. This CDR3 spans 16 amino acids. The germline V and J ends were trimmed by 5 bases and 4 bases, with 19 bases remaining between them. CDR3 sequence reads: CASSPKPMGLPDTQYF. DNA of the CDR3: TGTGCCAGCAGCCCAAAACCGATGGGGCTGCCAGATACGCAGTATTTT.

V and J are TRBV25-1 and TRBJ2-1; TRBD2 agrees at 13 bases. The CDR3 loop spans 17 amino acids. V lost 6 bases and J lost 0; bases outside the gene matches: 5. Germline CDR1 and CDR2: MGHDK and SYGVNS. CDR3 nucleotide sequence: TGTGCCAGCAGGGGGGGACTAGCGGGAAGCTCCTACAATGAGCAGTTCTTC. It translates to CASRGGLAGSSYNEQFF. Using reference TRBV25-1 and TRBJ2-1 for the parts outside the CDR3, the full variable domain is EADIYQTPRYLVIGTGKKITLECSQTMGHDKMYWYQQDPGMELHLIHYSYGVNSTEKGDLSSESTVSRIRTEHFPLTLESARPSHTSQYLCASRGGLAGSSYNEQFFGPGTRLTVL.

The chain links TRBV11-2 to TRBJ2-3, with 7 bases lining up with TRBD1. Trimming at V came to 2 bases and at J to 10 bases, leaving 3 bases not matched to a gene. The CDR3 length is 12 residues. Germline CDR1 reads SGHAT; CDR2 reads FQNNGV. CDR3 sequence: CASSLRGRAQYF. The CDR3 DNA follows: TGTGCCAGCAGCTTAAGGGGGCGTGCGCAGTATTTT. Filled out from reference TRBV11-2 and TRBJ2-3, the complete variable domain reads EAGVAQSPRYKIIEKRQSVAFWCNPISGHATLYWYQQILGQGPKLLIQFQNNGVVDDSQLPKDRFSAERLKGVDSTLKIQPAKLEDSAVYLCASSLRGRAQYFGPGTRLTVL.

The genes are TRBV5-1 and TRBJ2-2; possible D gene TRBD1, 6 bases. Germline values: CDR1 SGHRS, CDR2 YFSETQ. The germline V and J ends were trimmed by 7 bases and 3 bases, with 19 bases remaining between them. The CDR3 extends over 16 amino acids. This CDR3 reads CASVGHGTRDTGELFF. The CDR3 DNA sequence: TGCGCCAGCGTCGGCCATGGGACACGAGACACCGGGGAGCTGTTTTTT.